This T cell receptor (beta chain) comes out of a study of T-cell reconstitution after alpha-beta-depleted transplantation in children. General study points: Newly made T cells mostly supplied T-cell counts and diversity one year after transplant. The origin of alpha-beta T cells about two months after transplant was reportedly several hundred expanded graft clones. From surviving recipient T cells and thymic progenitors came the high day-60 TCRbeta diversity observed in some patients.

The authors prepared the TCRbeta library with unique molecular identifiers. TCRdb reprocessed the PCR reads with MiXCR, giving one entry per CDR3 protein. The top ten clones hold over 2% of a sample with a few hundred thousand distinct CDR3 sequences, roughly 13% of them seen once. This clonotype came up a few times. Its target is unknown. Trimming took 10 bases from V and 3 from J, leaving 16 bases between them. The CDR3 is made up of 13 amino acids. Per germline, CDR1 ENHRY and CDR2 SYGVKD. This sequence joins TRBV10-3 and TRBJ2-7; a possible D gene is TRBD1 (5 bases). The input for sequencing was PBMCs, mostly from graft donor cells, taken 360 days after TCRalphabeta/CD19-depleted stem cell transplant. The clonotype originates from a male patient between 5 and 17 years old who had a stem cell transplant for acute myeloid leukemia, so the T cells may come from the graft donor. CDR3 protein: CATFGADLYEQYF. CDR3 sequence (DNA): TGTGCCACCTTTGGGGCGGACCTCTACGAGCAGTACTTC.